The sample holds a few counts of the clone carrying this TCR beta chain. The CDR3 has 13 amino acids. V lost 4 bases, J lost 1 base, and 5 bases lay in between. The data stem from a study of T cell responses to AZD1222 COVID-19 vaccine. The assay was immunoSEQ multiplex PCR, and TCRdb's table has in-frame clones only and misses some. The sample has 60,000 to 85,000 clones; over 75% are singletons. Investigators merged groups given second doses at roughly 4 or roughly 12 weeks. This TCR derives from an adult who received the AZD1222 COVID-19 vaccine. The J gene is TRBJ1-5, the V gene TRBV12-3 or TRBV12-4; maybe TRBD1 (5 bases). Sequencing used peripheral blood, obtained 28 days after the second AZD1222 dose. The CDR3 spells CASSWGSNQPQHF. The CDR3 region has the DNA TGTGCCAGCAGTTGGGGGAGCAATCAGCCCCAGCATTTT.